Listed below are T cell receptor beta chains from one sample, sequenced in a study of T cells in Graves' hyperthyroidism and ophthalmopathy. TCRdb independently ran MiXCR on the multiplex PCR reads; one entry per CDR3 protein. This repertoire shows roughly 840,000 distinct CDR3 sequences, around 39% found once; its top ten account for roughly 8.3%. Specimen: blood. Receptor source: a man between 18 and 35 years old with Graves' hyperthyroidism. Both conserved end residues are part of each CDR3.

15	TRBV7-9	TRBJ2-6	CASSLRDSGANVLTF
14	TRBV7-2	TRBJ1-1	CASTRGTLNTEAFF
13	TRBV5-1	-	CASSSNIGNEQFF
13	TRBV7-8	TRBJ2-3	CASSKTGTDTQYF
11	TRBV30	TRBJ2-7	CAWSETNEQYF
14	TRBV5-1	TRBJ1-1	CASSQAVRNTEAFF
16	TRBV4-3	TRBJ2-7	CASSLLISSPSYEQYF
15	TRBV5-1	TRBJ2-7	CASSLDRLLSYEQYF
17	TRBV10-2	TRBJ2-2	CASSSAIAGAGTGELFF
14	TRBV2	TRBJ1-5	CASSLFGLDQPQHF
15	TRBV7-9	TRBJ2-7	CASSPNKGSTYEQYF
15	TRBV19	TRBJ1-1	CASTYGRGLTTEAFF
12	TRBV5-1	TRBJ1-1	CASMGVNTEAFF
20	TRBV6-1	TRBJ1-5	CASSTDLRRGRGDSNQPQHF
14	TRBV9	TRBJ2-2	CASSVGDNTGELFF
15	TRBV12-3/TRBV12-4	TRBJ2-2	CASSLDRFNTGELFF
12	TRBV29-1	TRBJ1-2	CSRMGGNYGYTF
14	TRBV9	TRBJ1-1	CASRGASYDTEAFF
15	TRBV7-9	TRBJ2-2	CASSFNGGSAGELFF
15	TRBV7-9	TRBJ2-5	CASSQDTAVQETQYF
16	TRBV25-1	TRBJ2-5	CASSDMTSHLKETQYF
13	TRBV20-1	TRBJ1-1	CSARDDDSTEAFF
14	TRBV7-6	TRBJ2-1	CASSSGTGGYEQFF
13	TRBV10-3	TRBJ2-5	CATRGPYQETQYF
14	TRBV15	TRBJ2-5	CATSRETVQETQYF
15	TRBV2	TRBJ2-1	CASSESGSSYNEQFF
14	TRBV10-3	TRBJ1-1	CAISEIGGRTEAFF
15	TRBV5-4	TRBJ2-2	CASSYRDRETGEVFF
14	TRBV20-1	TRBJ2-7	CSASDRAISYEQYF
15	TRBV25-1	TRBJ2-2	CASSDPSDRAGELFF
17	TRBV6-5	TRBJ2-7	CASSPNMGGATSYEQYF
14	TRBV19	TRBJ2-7	CASSDAGLLDEQYF
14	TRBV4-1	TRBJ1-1	CASRGVKGAAEAFF
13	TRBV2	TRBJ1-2	CASSLQAPYGYTF
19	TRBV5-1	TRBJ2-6	CASSFRQGDWLSGANVLTF
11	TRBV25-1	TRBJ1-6	CASSEPGPLHF
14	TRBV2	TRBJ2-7	CASIPGQVSYEQYF
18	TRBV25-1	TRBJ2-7	CASSENPGTSGRFYEQYF
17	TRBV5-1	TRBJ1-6	CASSARTARSYNSPLHF
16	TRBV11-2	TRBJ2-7	CASSLYRRDRGSEQYF
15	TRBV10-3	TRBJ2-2	CATSESPLNTGELFF
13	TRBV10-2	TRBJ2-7	CASRGTGGYEQYF
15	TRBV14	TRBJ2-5	CASSPPGQRLETQYF
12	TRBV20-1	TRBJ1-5	CRLWGSNQPQHF
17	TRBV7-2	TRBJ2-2	CASSLGRRGKNTGELFF
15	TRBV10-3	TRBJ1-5	CAISEGAGRVQPQHF
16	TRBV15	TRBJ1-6	CATSREKGAGGSPLHF
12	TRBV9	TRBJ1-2	CASKGSDYGYTF
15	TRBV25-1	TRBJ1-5	CASSEYSGDNQPQHF
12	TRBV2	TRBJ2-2	CASDRGPGELFF
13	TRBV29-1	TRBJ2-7	CSVDIRSLYEQYF
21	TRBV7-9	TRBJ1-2	CASSALPGGVQRTLPSYGYTF
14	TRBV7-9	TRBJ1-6	CASSSTGQHSPLHF